The 14 T cell receptor beta chains in this list originate from one sample, sequenced in a study of blood T cells in healthy people across ages. Next came a second PCR, run for about 6 to 11 cycles, which used a sample-barcoded 5' primer along with a J-beta primer mix. TCRdb analysed the 5' RACE reads with MiXCR anew, one entry per CDR3 protein. This table holds roughly 1,300,000 distinct CDR3 sequences, roughly 64% found once. What was sequenced was blood. The receptors originated from a man between 18 and 35 years old in good health.

This rearrangement joins TRBV2 to TRBJ2-3; no clear D gene. The CDR3 runs 11 residues. The germline V gene has CDR1 SNHLY and CDR2 FYNNEI. With 8 bases removed from V and 8 bases from J, the gap between germline ends came to 11 bases. The CDR3 loop is CASLGLGTQYF. The CDR3 DNA is TGTGCCAGCCTGGGTCTTGGTACGCAGTATTTT.

This clonotype turned up a few times. The genes are TRBV7-9 and TRBJ2-3; D possibly corresponds to TRBD1 (5 bases). The CDR3 sequence is 13 residues long. CDR1 and CDR2 (germline): SEHNR, FQNEAQ (reference sequence). Trimming took off 6 bases at V and 6 bases at J, with 13 bases between the two ends. The CDR3 DNA sequence: TGTGCCAGCAGGCCCCAGGGATGGGATACGCAGTATTTT. It is translated as CASRPQGWDTQYF. The variable domain in full, with the rest retrieved from reference TRBV7-9 and TRBJ2-3, is DTGVSQNPRHKITKRGQNVTFRCDPISEHNRLYWYRQTLGQGPEFLTYFQNEAQLEKSRLLSDRFSAERPKGSFSTLEIQRTEQGDSAMYLCASRPQGWDTQYFGPGTRLTVL.

V gene TRBV12-3 or TRBV12-4 combines with J gene TRBJ1-2, with 7 bases fitting TRBD1. The trim removed 3 bases at V and 6 bases at J, leaving 22 bases unmatched. The CDR3 loop spans 19 amino acids. The DNA of the CDR3 is TGTGCCAGCAGTTTTTCGGTACGGGACAGAAATCACCAACGAAATGGCTACACCTTC. It encodes CASSFSVRDRNHQRNGYTF.

The chain is built from TRBV20-1 and TRBJ2-5, with D tentatively TRBD1 (5 bases). The germline V and J ends were trimmed by 3 bases and 4 bases, with 9 bases remaining between them. The CDR3 extends over 12 amino acids. CDR1 DFQATT and CDR2 SNEGSKA come from the germline V gene (reference sequence). CDR3 amino acids: CSASSDRETQYF. The CDR3 DNA reads TGCAGTGCTAGTTCCGACAGAGAGACCCAGTACTTC.

The chain has TRBV20-1 and TRBJ2-5; possibly TRBD1 for D (6 bases). Germline CDR1 reads DFQATT; CDR2 reads SNEGSKA (reference sequence). Trimming removed 0 bases from V and 5 bases from J, with 19 bases in between. The CDR3 totals 16 residues. The CDR3 is CSARDRWDKDWETQYF. The DNA for the CDR3 is TGCAGTGCTAGAGATCGATGGGACAAAGATTGGGAGACCCAGTACTTC.

The chain has TRBV6-2 or TRBV6-3 and TRBJ2-4; possibly TRBD1 for D (5 bases). Germline V lookup: CDR1 MNHEY, CDR2 SVGEGT. The CDR3 consists of 12 residues. V was shortened by 0 bases and J by 14 bases, with 11 bases between the two germline ends. CDR3 residues: CASSYSAGPEYF. CDR3 DNA: TGTGCCAGCAGTTACTCGGCAGGGCCGGAGTACTTC.

In this sample, this clonotype turned up a few times. The V call is TRBV20-1, the J call TRBJ2-1, with no clear D. Per germline, CDR1 DFQATT and CDR2 SNEGSKA (reference sequence). The CDR3 has 16 residues. Trimming removed 2 bases at V and 5 bases at J, with 19 bases between. For the CDR3, the DNA is TGCAGTGCTAGAACGTATCGGGCCCCGAAGAACAATGAGCAGTTCTTC. It codes for CSARTYRAPKNNEQFF.

The rearrangement links TRBV20-1 to TRBJ2-7; D remains ambiguous. V shed 1 base and J shed 3 bases, with 10 bases lying between them. The CDR3 extends over 13 amino acids. Germline CDR1 is DFQATT and CDR2 is SNEGSKA (reference sequence). CDR3 nucleotide sequence: TGCAGTGCTAGAGGGTGGTTAGGCTACGAGCAGTACTTC. It specifies CSARGWLGYEQYF.

By its share, this clonotype is medium-sized. The rearrangement links TRBV7-6 to TRBJ2-2, with TRBD1 matching 7 bases. The V gene end was trimmed by 1 base and the J gene end by 6 bases; junction bases not matched to a gene: 5. The CDR3 is 15 amino acids. Germline V gene sequence: CDR1 SGHVS, CDR2 FNYEAQ. CDR3 region: CASSLGPTGSGELFF. The DNA of the CDR3 is TGTGCCAGCAGCTTAGGTCCGACAGGGTCCGGGGAGCTGTTTTTT.

The chain joins TRBV13 to TRBJ2-7; the match to TRBD1 covers 9 bases. The V and J ends lost 5 bases and 4 bases, in that order; junction bases with no gene match: 6. Germline CDR1 reads PRHDT; CDR2 reads FYEKMQ (reference sequence). The CDR3 length is 14 residues. CDR3 loop: CASSRGQGFYEQYF. CDR3 DNA: TGTGCCAGCAGCCGGGGACAGGGTTTTTACGAGCAGTACTTC.

This chain links TRBV5-1 with TRBJ2-2; weak D call: TRBD1 (6 bases). Germline values: CDR1 SGHRS, CDR2 YFSETQ. The germline V and J ends were trimmed by 7 bases and 1 base, with 11 bases remaining between them. The CDR3 runs 14 residues. The CDR3 DNA follows: TGCGCCAGCGGTCTACAGGGGAACACCGGGGAGCTGTTTTTT. Amino acids: CASGLQGNTGELFF.

The genes are TRBV4-1 and TRBJ2-7, with D unclear. The CDR3 is made up of 14 amino acids. The V and J ends lost 4 bases and 1 base respectively, with 11 bases between them. Germline CDR1 and CDR2: MGHRA and YSYEKL. The CDR3 DNA sequence: TGCGCCAGCAGCCGAAAGTCTCTTTCCTACGAGCAGTACTTC. This encodes CASSRKSLSYEQYF.

The chain combines TRBV10-3 with TRBJ1-1; TRBD1 aligns across 8 bases. This CDR3 has 14 residues. Germline CDR1 is ENHRY and CDR2 is SYGVKD. The trim removed 7 bases at V and 7 bases at J, leaving 11 bases unmatched. DNA for the CDR3: TGTGCCATCATGCCCGGACAGGGAGGAGGTGAAGCTTTCTTT. Encoded protein: CAIMPGQGGGEAFF.

This clonotype was counted between two and nine times. V and J are TRBV7-2 and TRBJ2-7, with D possibly matching TRBD2 (6 bases). V was shortened by 2 bases and J by 3 bases, with 14 bases between the two germline ends. CDR3 length equals 15 residues. Per the germline V gene, CDR1 is SGHTA and CDR2 is FQGNSA. CDR3 nucleotide sequence: TGTGCCAGCAGCTTACCGGGTGGGGGAGGCTACGAGCAGTACTTC. Protein sequence: CASSLPGGGGYEQYF.